The clone carrying this T cell receptor beta chain was detected a few times. The sample originates from a study of regulatory T cells in long-lasting Graves disease. Arm-PCR of CDR3 regions and iRepertoire HTBI primers were used to build TCR beta libraries. From the multiplex PCR reads, TCRdb called clonotypes with MiXCR, one entry per CDR3 protein. The sample lists about 430,000 distinct CDR3 sequences, 15% occurring once. Described time point: newly diagnosed GD, antithyroid drugs for less than 3 months. PBMC-derived RNA was used for the TCR library. The V gene's germline CDR1 is KGHSH and CDR2 LQKENI. This CDR3 is 20 amino acids long. The ends lost 4 bases at V and 4 bases at J; junction bases unmatched: 19. A further study also used this sample, focusing on T cells in Graves' hyperthyroidism and ophthalmopathy. According to that study: The hyperthyroidism patients had all been newly diagnosed, and their disease duration was under 2 months. Their ages ranged from 18 to 65 years. Within blood appeared most thyroid clonotypes that had expanded above 0.001.

Material: peripheral blood mononuclear cells (PBMCs), obtained at new diagnosis, from a patient treated with antithyroid drugs. The chain uses TRBV18 and TRBJ2-1; 10 bases are shared with TRBD2. This clonotype originated in a middle-aged woman with Graves disease. This CDR3 reads CASSRTYESAGGPPYNEQFF. The DNA for the CDR3 is TGTGCCAGCTCACGAACTTATGAGTCAGCGGGAGGGCCCCCTTACAATGAGCAGTTCTTC.